These T cell receptor beta chains were read from a single sample in a study of metastatic and nonmetastatic thyroid tumors. TCRdb reassembled clones from the PCR reads with MiXCR. Seen here are 45,000 or so clones, about 4.2% observed once, and the top ten hold around a tenth. The sample comprised blood. The receptor source for this set is a female donor with papillary thyroid cancer or a benign thyroid nodule (not recorded which). Some clones in this sample may be carry-over from other donors' samples. The CDR3 runs from the conserved cysteine through the conserved F or W. A D gene is named only where the DNA matches it firmly. Clone sizes are given selectively: once, few, many, or a class where the clone is expanded.

clone size,J gene,V gene,D gene,CDR3 length,CDR3 DNA,CDR3 protein
many,TRBJ1-2,TRBV10-3,-,12,TGTGCCATCAGCGTCTCAGGGAATGGCTACACCTTC,CAISVSGNGYTF
many,TRBJ1-1,TRBV6-1,-,14,TGTGCCAGCAGTGAAAGAGGGCTAGACACTGAAGCTTTCTTT,CASSERGLDTEAFF
many,TRBJ2-3,TRBV12-3/TRBV12-4,TRBD1,13,TGTGCCAGCAGGTGGACAGGGCTAGATACGCAGTATTTT,CASRWTGLDTQYF
many,TRBJ1-1,TRBV25-1,-,18,TGTGCCAGCAGTGACGGGGGAGGGATCCGTAGGGCGAACACTGAAGCTTTCTTT,CASSDGGGIRRANTEAFF
-,TRBJ2-3,TRBV13,-,13,TGCGCCAGCAGCTCCCGTTTGGAAGATACGCAGTATTTT,CASSSRLEDTQYF
few,TRBJ2-2,TRBV6-1,-,14,TGTGCCAGTTCCCGTGCTACGAACACCTGGGAGCTGTTTTTT,CASSRATNTWELFF
-,TRBJ2-5,TRBV6-5,-,14,TGTGCCAGCATTTGCCGCGGGAACCAAGAGACCCAGTACTTC,CASICRGNQETQYF
many,TRBJ1-4,TRBV4-2,TRBD1,16,TGTGCCAGCAGCCAAGATCGCGGGACAGGGGATGAAAAACTGTTTTTT,CASSQDRGTGDEKLFF
-,TRBJ1-2,TRBV6-2/TRBV6-3,TRBD1,14,TGTGCCAGCAGGGATGGGACAGGGGTGGCTGGCTACACCTTC,CASRDGTGVAGYTF
few,TRBJ2-1,TRBV9,-,13,TGTGCCAGCAGCGTAGAAGCGAGAAATGAGCAGTTCTTC,CASSVEARNEQFF